This T cell receptor (beta chain) was identified in a study of blood T cell repertoires in COVID-19. Across the study: Samples taken during acute and convalescent COVID-19 were collected in the United States, Italy and Spain. T cells, B-cell-depleted T cells, or PBMCs supplied cDNA or gDNA.

V trimming: 6 bases; J trimming: 1 base; junction bases outside the gene matches: 6. CDR1 is SNHLY and CDR2 is FYNNEI in the germline V gene. The CDR3 is made up of 16 amino acids. How the authors handled the data: Quantification of nucleated cells was approximated via reference gene primer amplification. TCRdb's copy holds only in-frame clones and misses some; the assay was immunoSEQ multiplex PCR. Clone size and V and J calls were adopted from that table, with D and trimming inferred from the DNA. Here the sample spans fewer than 120,000 clones, around 79% being singletons. The sequence came from a woman older than 75 with active or convalescent COVID-19. Sequencing was done on a sample of peripheral blood. The J gene is TRBJ1-4, the V gene TRBV2, with TRBD1 matching over 9 bases. This CDR3 reads CASRLTGGITNEKLFF. The CDR3 DNA follows: TGTGCCAGCAGACTAACAGGGGGCATAACTAATGAAAAACTGTTTTTT.